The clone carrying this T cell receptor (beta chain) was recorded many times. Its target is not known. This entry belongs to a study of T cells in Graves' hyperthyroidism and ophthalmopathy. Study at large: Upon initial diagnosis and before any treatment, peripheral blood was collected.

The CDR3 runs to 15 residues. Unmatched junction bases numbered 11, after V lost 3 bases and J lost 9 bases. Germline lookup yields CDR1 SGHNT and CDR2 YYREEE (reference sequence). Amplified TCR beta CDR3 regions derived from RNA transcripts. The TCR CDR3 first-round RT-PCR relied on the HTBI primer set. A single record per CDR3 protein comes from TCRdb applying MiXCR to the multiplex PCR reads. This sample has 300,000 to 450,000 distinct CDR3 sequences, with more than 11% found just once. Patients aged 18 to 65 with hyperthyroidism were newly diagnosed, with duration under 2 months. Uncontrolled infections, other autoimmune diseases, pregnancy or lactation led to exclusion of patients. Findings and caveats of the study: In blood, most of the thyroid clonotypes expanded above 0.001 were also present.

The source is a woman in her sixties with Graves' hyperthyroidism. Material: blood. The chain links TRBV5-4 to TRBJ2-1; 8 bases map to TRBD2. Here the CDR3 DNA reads TGTGCCAGCAGCTCAGGGACTAGTCGGGAGCGTGAGCAGTTCTTC. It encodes CASSSGTSREREQFF.